Below, 30 T cell receptor beta chains from the same sample are listed, as sequenced in a study of T cell responses to AZD1222 COVID-19 vaccine. Using immunoSEQ multiplex PCR, the repertoire was profiled, and TCRdb retains in-frame clones only, with some absent. This table holds 75,000 to 90,000 clones, 80% to 90% found once. Here the sequenced sample was peripheral blood, taken 28 days after the second AZD1222 dose. These receptors came from an adult who received the AZD1222 COVID-19 vaccine.

The chain links TRBV5-4 to TRBJ1-4, with 9 bases aligning to TRBD1. Germline values: CDR1 SGHNT, CDR2 YYREEE (reference sequence). The CDR3 consists of 14 residues. V shed 5 bases, J shed 8 bases, and the junction held 7 bases outside the gene matches. In nucleotides, the CDR3 is TGTGCCAGCAGTCCGGACAGGGGTTACGAAAAACTGTTTTTT. It specifies CASSPDRGYEKLFF.

This clone was seen repeatedly, ten times or more. CDR3 amino acids: CAWSEGRTYEQYF. The CDR3 coding sequence is TGTGCCTGGAGTGAAGGGAGAACCTACGAGCAGTACTTC. The rearrangement links TRBV30 to TRBJ2-7; the D gene is possibly TRBD2 (5 bases). Trimming cost V 1 base and J 2 bases, with 9 bases left between them. The CDR3 length is 13 residues. From germline, CDR1 is GTSNPN and CDR2 SVGIG (reference sequence). Full variable domain (outside the CDR3, taken from reference TRBV30 and TRBJ2-7): SQTIHQWPATLVQPVGSPLSLECTVEGTSNPNLYWYRQAAGRGLQLLFYSVGIGQISSEVPQNLSASRPQDRQFILSSKKLLLSDSGFYLCAWSEGRTYEQYFGPGTRLTVT.

A word on this clone: This CDR3 is also generated by other DNA sequences in the sample. V is TRBV7-2 and J is TRBJ2-1, with TRBD1 matching 10 bases. Germline V lookup: CDR1 SGHTA, CDR2 FQGNSA. Trimming took 3 bases from V and 5 from J; bases not matched to a gene: 1. The CDR3 consists of 14 residues. Here the CDR3 reads CASSLGQGNNEQFF. The CDR3 DNA reads as TGTGCCAGCAGCTTGGGACAGGGGAACAATGAGCAGTTCTTC.

The chain is built from TRBV5-1 and TRBJ2-2, with a weak D call TRBD1 (6 bases). Looked up from germline, CDR1 is SGHRS and CDR2 is YFSETQ. The CDR3 has 14 amino acids. Trimming left V 3 bases short and J 4 bases short, with 10 bases between. For the CDR3, the DNA is TGCGCCAGCAGCTCCATACAGGGCACCGGGGAGCTGTTTTTT. Protein product: CASSSIQGTGELFF. Variable domain in full (rest from reference TRBV5-1 and TRBJ2-2): KAGVTQTPRYLIKTRGQQVTLSCSPISGHRSVSWYQQTPGQGLQFLFEYFSETQRNKGNFPGRFSGRQFSNSRSEMNVSTLELGDSALYLCASSSIQGTGELFFGEGSRLTVL.

The chain links TRBV5-5 to TRBJ2-7; D unresolved. Trimming removed 0 bases from V and 3 bases from J, with 7 bases in between. Germline CDR1 SGHKS, CDR2 YYEKEE (reference sequence). The CDR3 covers 13 residues. As DNA, the CDR3 is TGTGCCAGCAGCTTGGTCATTGGCTACGAGCAGTACTTC. This translates into CASSLVIGYEQYF.

The chain combines TRBV9 with TRBJ2-4; possibly TRBD1 for D (5 bases). V gave up 4 bases and J gave up 0 bases, with 14 bases separating them. Germline CDR1 SGDLS, CDR2 YYNGEE. The CDR3 spans 16 residues. The CDR3 spells CASSPGNSIAKNIQYF. The CDR3 bases are TGTGCCAGCAGCCCAGGGAATTCGATAGCCAAAAACATTCAGTACTTC.

This clone was detected a few times. The chain has TRBV7-6 and TRBJ1-1; D remains ambiguous. The germline V gene has CDR1 SGHVS and CDR2 FNYEAQ. The ends were cut back, 6 bases at V and 1 base at J, with 15 bases in the middle. The CDR3 totals 15 residues. The CDR3 nucleotides are TGTGCCAGCAGTTCGGGTGGAGGTACGAACACTGAAGCTTTCTTT. It yields the protein CASSSGGGTNTEAFF.

The chain combines TRBV27 with TRBJ2-1; 7 bases agree with TRBD2. CDR3 length: 16 amino acids. From germline, CDR1 is MNHEY and CDR2 SMNVEV (reference sequence). Unmatched junction bases numbered 5, after V lost 3 bases and J lost 0 bases. The CDR3 region has the DNA TGTGCCAGCAGTTTCAAGCGGGACCCCTCCTACAATGAGCAGTTCTTC. Translation: CASSFKRDPSYNEQFF.

The J gene is TRBJ2-2, the V gene TRBV2; D might be TRBD2 (7 bases). Germline V gives CDR1 SNHLY, CDR2 FYNNEI. Trimming left V 8 bases short and J 7 bases short, with 23 bases between. The CDR3 spans 16 residues. CDR3 loop: CASRRWEGGPNGELFF. For the CDR3, the DNA is TGTGCCAGCCGCCGTTGGGAGGGGGGGCCTAACGGGGAGCTGTTTTTT.

This sequence joins TRBV12-3 or TRBV12-4 and TRBJ2-1; 7 nucleotides line up with TRBD2. The junction had 4 bases not matched to a gene; V was cut back by 7 bases and J by 4 bases. The CDR3 is 13 amino acids. The CDR3 DNA reads as TGTGCCAGCACCGGGCGGGGGTACAATGAGCAGTTCTTC. The encoded protein is CASTGRGYNEQFF.

V and J are TRBV4-3 and TRBJ2-5, with 12 bases identical to TRBD1. The CDR3 is made up of 15 amino acids. From germline, CDR1 is LGHNA and CDR2 YSLEER. V lost 4 bases, J lost 4 bases, and 4 bases stayed unmatched. Here the CDR3 reads CASSPGTGGRETQYF. Here the CDR3 DNA reads TGCGCCAGCAGCCCTGGGACAGGGGGCAGAGAGACCCAGTACTTC.

The genes are TRBV20-1 and TRBJ1-2; D might be TRBD1 (5 bases). With 6 bases removed from V and 8 bases from J, the gap between germline ends came to 10 bases. The CDR3 is 10 amino acids. Germline V gives CDR1 DFQATT, CDR2 SNEGSKA (reference sequence). CDR3 in DNA: TGCAGTGCCCCCCGGGACGGCTACACCTTC. This gives the protein CSAPRDGYTF.

V gene TRBV9 combines with J gene TRBJ1-1; D gene uncertain. The CDR3 length is 13 residues. Trimming took off 4 bases at V and 0 bases at J, with 7 bases between the two ends. Germline CDR1 reads SGDLS; CDR2 reads YYNGEE. CDR3 DNA: TGTGCCAGCAGCAAGTACATGAACACTGAAGCTTTCTTT. This encodes CASSKYMNTEAFF.

The J gene is TRBJ1-3, the V gene TRBV5-4, with D maybe TRBD1 (6 bases). With 1 base removed from V and 0 bases from J, the gap between germline ends came to 11 bases. Germline CDR1 and CDR2: SGHNT and YYREEE (reference sequence). This CDR3 has 16 residues. CDR3 in amino acids: CASSLPQGPSGNTIYF. In nucleotides, the CDR3 is TGTGCCAGCAGCTTGCCGCAGGGGCCCTCTGGAAACACCATATATTTT.

This chain links TRBV6-5 with TRBJ2-7; D gene unclear. Germline CDR1 and CDR2: MNHEY and SVGAGI. The CDR3 has 14 residues. The V and J ends lost 2 bases and 0 bases respectively, with 8 bases between them. The CDR3 nucleotides are TGTGCCAGCAGTTACGGGGTACCCTCCTACGAGCAGTACTTC. Encoded protein: CASSYGVPSYEQYF.

This chain connects TRBV2 to TRBJ1-1; D is undetermined. Germline assignment: CDR1 SNHLY and CDR2 FYNNEI. The V and J ends lost 1 base and 3 bases respectively, with 6 bases between them. The CDR3 is 13 residues long. CDR3 loop: CASSEGGYTEAFF. CDR3 DNA sequence: TGTGCCAGCAGTGAAGGTGGATACACTGAAGCTTTCTTT.

The V gene is TRBV6-6, the J gene TRBJ2-7, with 10 bases that match TRBD1. The CDR3 has 16 residues. Germline V CDR1 and CDR2: MNHNY, SVGAGI (reference sequence). V trimming: 6 bases; J trimming: 5 bases; junction bases outside the gene matches: 13. For the CDR3, the DNA is TGTGCCAGCAGCATGACAGGGGGCCCGGTCTATGACGAGCAGTACTTC. Translated, it gives CASSMTGGPVYDEQYF.

This chain uses TRBV6-5 with TRBJ1-2; D may be TRBD1 (5 bases). The CDR3 consists of 13 residues. The V gene's germline CDR1 is MNHEY and CDR2 SVGAGI. The germline V and J ends were trimmed by 6 bases and 5 bases, with 13 bases remaining between them. The CDR3 reads CASRGRGWYGYTF. The CDR3 DNA follows: TGTGCCAGCAGGGGACGGGGGTGGTATGGCTACACCTTC.

A single count supports this clone. The chain uses TRBV7-3 and TRBJ2-1, with D possibly being TRBD1 (5 bases). CDR1 SGHTA and CDR2 FQGTGA come from the germline V gene. The CDR3 totals 16 residues. V lost 1 base, J lost 3 bases, and 13 bases lay in between. CDR3 sequence: CASSLKAGFGYNEQFF. The CDR3 coding sequence is TGTGCCAGCAGCTTAAAGGCAGGGTTCGGCTACAATGAGCAGTTCTTC.

This clone was seen once. The chain couples TRBV25-1 to TRBJ2-7; 10 bases fit TRBD2. CDR3 length: 14 residues. Germline loops: CDR1 MGHDK, CDR2 SYGVNS. The V gene end was trimmed by 4 bases and the J gene end by 5 bases; junction bases not matched to a gene: 5. CDR3 bases: TGTGCCAGCAGTGCCGGGACTAGCGTCGACGAGCAGTACTTC. It specifies CASSAGTSVDEQYF.

The J gene is TRBJ2-5, the V gene TRBV24-1; 9 positions match TRBD2. The CDR3 extends over 14 amino acids. Germline CDR1 reads KGHDR; CDR2 reads SFDVKD. J lost 4 bases, V lost 4 bases, and 3 bases had no gene match. CDR3 region: CATSDQGLAETQYF. The CDR3 DNA follows: TGTGCCACCAGTGACCAGGGACTAGCAGAGACCCAGTACTTC.

The chain carries TRBV28 and TRBJ1-4, with unresolved D. CDR3 size: 14 residues. With 5 bases removed from V and 13 bases from J, the gap between germline ends came to 20 bases. Germline CDR1 and CDR2: MDHEN and SYDVKM. DNA for the CDR3: TGTGCCAGCAGTGCTACTACCTCCGGTGCCAGACTGTTTTTT. It is translated as CASSATTSGARLFF.

The genes are TRBV28 and TRBJ2-1, with a weak D call TRBD2 (7 bases). The length of the CDR3 is 16 residues. Per germline, CDR1 MDHEN and CDR2 SYDVKM. The ends were cut back, 3 bases at V and 5 bases at J, with 17 bases in the middle. The CDR3 protein is CASSFLGGPPHNEQFF. In DNA form, the CDR3 reads TGTGCCAGCAGTTTTCTCGGGGGGCCCCCCCACAATGAGCAGTTCTTC.

The V gene is TRBV11-2, the J gene TRBJ2-7; D not certain. The length of the CDR3 is 13 residues. V was pared by 5 bases and J by 5 bases, with 13 bases between. Germline V gene lookup returns CDR1 SGHAT and CDR2 FQNNGV. The chain's CDR3 is CASSQMLRDEQYF. The DNA of the CDR3 is TGTGCCAGCAGCCAGATGCTACGGGACGAGCAGTACTTC.

The chain is built from TRBV10-3 and TRBJ2-2, with D possibly being TRBD1 (5 bases). The germline gives CDR1 ENHRY, CDR2 SYGVKD. The V end was cut by 3 bases, the J end by 0 bases, with 14 bases between. This CDR3 is 17 amino acids long. CDR3 coding DNA: TGTGCCATCAGTGATCCGCTAGGGGTGTCGAACACCGGGGAGCTGTTTTTT. Translating it yields CAISDPLGVSNTGELFF.

The chain recombines TRBV10-3 with TRBJ1-1; D not certain. From germline, CDR1 is ENHRY and CDR2 SYGVKD. The CDR3 has 15 residues. Trimming shortened V by 0 bases and J by 1 base, and 9 bases separated the two germline ends. The CDR3, as DNA: TGTGCCATCAGTGAGTCTGACGGCCCGAACACTGAAGCTTTCTTT. Protein product: CAISESDGPNTEAFF.

This chain joins TRBV28 and TRBJ1-2; D is unclear. Germline loops: CDR1 MDHEN, CDR2 SYDVKM. The ends were cut back, 6 bases at V and 4 bases at J, with 12 bases in the middle. The CDR3 sequence is 13 residues long. CDR3 DNA sequence: TGTGCCAGCAGCCTGGCGGCTTTCTATGGCTACACCTTC. This gives the protein CASSLAAFYGYTF.

The CDR3 bases are TGTGCCAGCAGTTTATCCGTGTCGAATGGCTACACCTTC. Translated: CASSLSVSNGYTF. The chain links TRBV28 to TRBJ1-2, with D uncertain. Germline values: CDR1 MDHEN, CDR2 SYDVKM. The CDR3 totals 13 residues. Trimming removed 1 base at V and 6 bases at J, with 9 bases between.

In this sample, this clone turned up a few times. This chain uses TRBV11-2 with TRBJ1-4, with D maybe TRBD1 (6 bases). The CDR3 spans 15 residues. The V and J ends lost 0 bases and 8 bases respectively, with 13 bases between them. Germline loops: CDR1 SGHAT, CDR2 FQNNGV. The CDR3 protein is CASSLDGGGNEKLFF. The CDR3, as DNA: TGTGCCAGCAGCTTAGATGGAGGGGGGAACGAAAAACTGTTTTTT.

This chain connects TRBV23-1 to TRBJ1-1, with D unresolved. Being an ORF, TRBV23-1 has a function that is uncertain. CDR3 length equals 14 residues. The ends were cut back, 7 bases at V and 3 bases at J, with 15 bases in the middle. The CDR3 region is CASIPGFGYTEAFF. The CDR3, as DNA: TGCGCCAGCATTCCTGGGTTCGGTTACACTGAAGCTTTCTTT.